This passage covers 23 T cell receptor beta chains from one sample sequenced in a study of T-cell reconstitution after alpha-beta-depleted transplantation in children. Unique molecular identifiers featured in how the TCRbeta library was prepared. TCRdb analysed the PCR reads with MiXCR anew, one entry per CDR3 protein. The data hold around 300,000 distinct CDR3 sequences, with 10% observed a single time. The sequences come from PBMCs, collected before TCRalphabeta/CD19-depleted stem cell transplant. The receptors come from a boy under three years old with acute myeloid leukemia, due to receive a stem cell transplant.

This clonotype showed up many times. The V and J genes are TRBV28 and TRBJ1-4; D possibly corresponds to TRBD1 (6 bases). The V end lost 3 bases, the J end lost 8 bases, and 13 bases lay between the germline ends. The CDR3 contains 14 residues. Germline-derived CDR1 and CDR2 are MDHEN and SYDVKM. CDR3 DNA: TGTGCCAGCAGTTTGATGGGGGGCGAAGAAAAACTGTTTTTT. Its protein is CASSLMGGEEKLFF.

There are a few counts of this clonotype. The chain has TRBV7-3 and TRBJ2-7; TRBD1 matches at 7 bases. The CDR3 loop spans 14 amino acids. Germline assignment: CDR1 SGHTA and CDR2 FQGTGA. V gave up 8 bases and J gave up 2 bases; unmatched junction bases: 9. Written as DNA, the CDR3 is TGTGCCAGCCTCCGGGACAGCGTTGCCTACGAGCAGTACTTC. It encodes CASLRDSVAYEQYF.

The chain employs TRBV12-3 or TRBV12-4 and TRBJ2-1; 7 bases map to TRBD1. CDR3 length: 15 amino acids. V gave up 3 bases and J gave up 1 base; unmatched junction bases: 3. CDR3: CASSFRGRSYNEQFF. In nucleotides, the CDR3 is TGTGCCAGCAGTTTTAGGGGGCGGTCCTACAATGAGCAGTTCTTC.

The J gene is TRBJ2-1, the V gene TRBV4-3, with 9 positions matching TRBD2. V lost 1 base, J lost 9 bases, and 13 bases stayed unmatched. In germline, CDR1 is LGHNA, CDR2 YSLEER. This CDR3 is 17 amino acids long. The DNA of the CDR3 is TGCGCCAGCAGCCAAGGGCACATTAGCGGGAGAAGCGGTGAGCAGTTCTTC. Protein sequence: CASSQGHISGRSGEQFF.

This clonotype was counted many times. The chain recombines TRBV7-9 with TRBJ1-1; D unclear. The germline gives CDR1 SEHNR, CDR2 FQNEAQ (reference sequence). V was cut by 2 bases and J by 4 bases, with 2 bases left in between. The CDR3 spans 11 residues. The CDR3 DNA reads TGTGCCAGCAGCTTATCCACTGAAGCTTTCTTT. This encodes CASSLSTEAFF.

This clonotype was detected a few times. The chain recombines TRBV24-1 with TRBJ2-2, with 8 positions matching TRBD1. The CDR3 length is 16 residues. With V trimmed by 0 bases and J by 4 bases, 3 bases remained unmatched. Germline V lookup: CDR1 KGHDR, CDR2 SFDVKD. This CDR3 reads CATSDLGQGATGELFF. The CDR3 nucleotides are TGTGCCACCAGTGATTTGGGGCAGGGGGCCACCGGGGAGCTGTTTTTT.

There are many counts of this clonotype. The chain employs TRBV7-9 and TRBJ2-1; the D gene is possibly TRBD2 (5 bases). This CDR3 has 15 amino acids. Germline CDR1 SEHNR, CDR2 FQNEAQ (reference sequence). Trimming took off 4 bases at V and 0 bases at J, with 10 bases between the two ends. CDR3 region: CASSSPGSSYNEQFF. The CDR3 nucleotides are TGTGCCAGCAGCTCCCCGGGGAGCTCCTACAATGAGCAGTTCTTC.

This clonotype was seen repeatedly, ten times or more. The chain recombines TRBV6-2 or TRBV6-3 with TRBJ2-7; 8 nucleotides line up with TRBD2. The germline gives CDR1 MNHEY, CDR2 SVGEGT. The CDR3 extends over 16 amino acids. The V segment lost 4 bases and the J segment 2 bases; nucleotides outside the gene matches: 10. The CDR3 loop is CASSSPGGSRTYEQYF. CDR3 nucleotides: TGTGCCAGCAGTTCCCCGGGGGGGAGCCGTACCTACGAGCAGTACTTC.

This clonotype was seen only a few times. The chain recombines TRBV5-5 with TRBJ1-5; 10 bases match TRBD1. This CDR3 region has 15 residues. CDR1 is SGHKS, CDR2 YYEKEE, per germline (reference sequence). V shed 3 bases, J shed 6 bases, and the junction held 6 bases outside the gene matches. This CDR3 is CASSWDRGLSQPQHF. In nucleotides, the CDR3 is TGTGCCAGCAGCTGGGACAGGGGCCTGAGTCAGCCCCAGCATTTT. Combining the CDR3 with reference TRBV5-5 and TRBJ1-5 gives the whole variable domain DAGVTQSPTHLIKTRGQQVTLRCSPISGHKSVSWYQQVLGQGPQFIFQYYEKEERGRGNFPDRFSARQFPNYSSELNVNALLLGDSALYLCASSWDRGLSQPQHFGDGTRLSIL.

The table lists this clonotype with many counts. The genes are TRBV29-1 and TRBJ1-2; D is unresolved. From germline, CDR1 is SQVTM and CDR2 ANQGSEA. V was trimmed by 3 bases and J by 4 bases, leaving 15 bases between them. CDR3 length: 14 amino acids. The CDR3 loop reads CSVDLPTVFYGYTF. In nucleotides, the CDR3 is TGCAGCGTTGATTTACCGACGGTCTTCTATGGCTACACCTTC.

In this sample, this clonotype turned up many times. V and J are TRBV10-3 and TRBJ2-7, with TRBD1 as a possible D gene (5 bases). Germline CDR1 is ENHRY and CDR2 is SYGVKD. The V gene lost 4 bases and the J gene lost 3 bases, with 10 bases spanning the gap. The CDR3 has 13 amino acids. The CDR3 is CAISGVRDYEQYF. In DNA, the CDR3 is TGTGCCATCAGTGGAGTCAGGGACTACGAGCAGTACTTC.

This clonotype was seen at least ten times. The V gene is TRBV5-1, the J gene TRBJ2-1, with 8 nucleotides matching TRBD2. Looked up from germline, CDR1 is SGHRS and CDR2 is YFSETQ. This CDR3 contains 19 residues. Trimming removed 0 bases from V and 0 bases from J; junction bases left unmatched: 11. CDR3 in amino acids: CASSLVGGGQLSSYNEQFF. CDR3 bases: TGCGCCAGCAGCTTGGTAGGCGGGGGGCAACTAAGCTCCTACAATGAGCAGTTCTTC.

Only a few counts were recorded for this clonotype. The junction departs from the called germline gene at one end, perhaps through a read error. The V gene is TRBV28, the J gene TRBJ2-7; the D gene is possibly TRBD1 (5 bases). This CDR3 spans 9 amino acids. CDR1 and CDR2 from the germline V gene are MDHEN and SYDVKM. CDR3: CASSLTVFF. The CDR3 nucleotides read TGTGCCAGCAGTCTGACAGTTTTCTTC.

In the case of this clonotype: A single base separates this from a much larger clone, so it may be a read error. This chain joins TRBV12-3 or TRBV12-4 and TRBJ2-5, with 11 bases fitting TRBD2. The J segment lost 5 bases and the V segment lost 5 bases, leaving 7 bases of the junction unmatched. The CDR3 is made up of 15 amino acids. This CDR3 is CASSGGLAAKETQYF. The CDR3 nucleotides are TGTGCCAGCAGTGGGGGACTAGCGGCAAAGGAGACCCAGTACTTC.

There are a few counts of this clonotype. The chain employs TRBV6-5 and TRBJ2-1; D might be TRBD1 or TRBD2, each matching 6 bases. Between the trimmed V and J ends, which lost 0 bases and 6 bases, there was a span of 18 bases. In germline, CDR1 is MNHEY, CDR2 SVGAGI. The CDR3 has 17 amino acids. CDR3 nucleotides: TGTGCCAGCAGTTACTCAAGTGGGGGGCCCCTGACCAATGAGCAGTTCTTC. Translating gives CASSYSSGGPLTNEQFF.

This clonotype was observed many times. V and J are TRBV12-3 or TRBV12-4 and TRBJ2-1; 9 bases are shared with TRBD2. V shed 2 bases, J shed 4 bases, and the junction held 6 bases outside the gene matches. This CDR3 is 16 amino acids long. The CDR3, as DNA: TGTGCCAGCAGTTTATTAGCTAGCGGGATTTACAATGAGCAGTTCTTC. It yields the protein CASSLLASGIYNEQFF.

There are a few counts of this clonotype. V is TRBV4-2 and J is TRBJ2-4; 7 positions agree with TRBD2. V shed 4 bases and J 0 bases; nucleotides not matched to a gene: 9. Germline V gene lookup returns CDR1 LGHNA and CDR2 YNFKEQ. CDR3 length: 17 residues. CDR3 amino acids: CASSRGLAELAKNIQYF. The CDR3 DNA sequence: TGTGCCAGCAGCCGTGGTCTAGCGGAGCTAGCCAAAAACATTCAGTACTTC.

The chain has TRBV6-5 and TRBJ1-1, with D possibly TRBD1 on 6 matching bases. The CDR3 is 15 amino acids. Germline CDR1 reads MNHEY; CDR2 reads SVGAGI. The V end was cut by 2 bases, the J end by 5 bases, with 15 bases between. CDR3 loop: CASSYPGQARTEAFF. For the CDR3, the DNA is TGTGCCAGCAGTTACCCGGGACAAGCGAGGACTGAAGCTTTCTTT.

Ten or more counts support this clonotype. The CDR3 DNA reads as TGTGCCAGCAGTTCACCGACAGGTACCACAGATACGCAGTATTTT. It specifies CASSSPTGTTDTQYF. This chain uses TRBV27 with TRBJ2-3; D may be TRBD1 (6 bases). CDR3 length equals 15 residues. The germline V gene encodes CDR1 MNHEY and CDR2 SMNVEV (reference sequence). Trimming took 4 bases from V and 2 from J, leaving 13 bases between them.

This clonotype showed up many times. The chain carries TRBV9 and TRBJ2-5, with D tentatively TRBD2 (7 bases). The germline CDR1 and CDR2 sequences are SGDLS and YYNGEE. V was shortened by 5 bases and J by 0 bases, with 11 bases between the two germline ends. This CDR3 contains 14 residues. The CDR3 region is CASSRGGYQETQYF. The CDR3 nucleotides read TGTGCCAGCAGTAGGGGGGGGTACCAAGAGACCCAGTACTTC.

This clonotype was found many times. The V gene is TRBV6-1, the J gene TRBJ2-1; TRBD2 might be the D (6 bases). Germline V gene data show CDR1 as MNHNS and CDR2 as SASEGT. The V end lost 5 bases, the J end lost 4 bases, and 18 bases lay between the germline ends. This CDR3 contains 16 residues. CDR3 sequence (DNA): TGTGCCAGCAGTCTCTTTGGCGGGGTTCCTTACAATGAGCAGTTCTTC. Its protein product is CASSLFGGVPYNEQFF.

In this sample, this clonotype turned up many times. V and J are TRBV5-1 and TRBJ2-7; TRBD1 aligns across 10 bases. CDR3 length equals 14 residues. Germline V CDR1 and CDR2: SGHRS, YFSETQ. Trimming removed 4 bases from V and 7 bases from J; junction bases left unmatched: 8. The DNA for the CDR3 is TGCGCCAGCAGCACAGGACAGGGGGATTTTGAGCAGTACTTC. Protein product: CASSTGQGDFEQYF.

Comment on this clonotype: Lacking the conserved final phenylalanine or tryptophan, this CDR3 likely reflects a read error. J is TRBJ1-1 and V is TRBV6-2 or TRBV6-3; no reliable D call. The CDR3 is made up of 20 amino acids. Trimming took off 6 bases at V and 4 bases at J, with 33 bases between the two ends. Germline V lookup: CDR1 MNHEY, CDR2 SVGEGT. As DNA, the CDR3 is TGTGCCAGCAGACGAACCCCGACCCCTGCCGGGGTTCGGGTGGGCACTGAAGCTTTCGTT. This encodes CASRRTPTPAGVRVGTEAFV.